This T cell receptor beta chain originates from a study of post-analysis software for immune sequencing data. Study details: The disease courses spanned relapsing-remitting, secondary progressive and progressive-relapsing forms of multiple sclerosis.

A few counts support this clonotype. Its specificity is unknown. Unique molecular identifiers were built into the TCR beta cDNA libraries. TCRdb used MiXCR to reprocess the PCR reads, holding one entry per CDR3 protein. The profile shows about 540,000 distinct CDR3 sequences, 34% of them singletons. The CDR3 runs 15 residues. V shed 0 bases and J shed 2 bases, with 10 bases lying between them. CDR1 is LGHDT and CDR2 is YNNKEL in the germline V gene (reference sequence). Findings and limits, study-wide: Elevated frequency relative to controls characterized roughly 5 TRBV segments in patients, TRBV5-6, TRBV5-1 and TRBV20-1 among them. When the samples were clustered directly with F measure, those that had been prepared in the same batch showed strong co-clustering.

Sequences were obtained from blood. The TCR originated in a girl aged 2-17 years with multiple sclerosis. The chain carries TRBV3-1 and TRBJ1-2; no definite D call. The CDR3 reads CASSQELLENYGYTF. CDR3 coding DNA: TGTGCCAGCAGCCAAGAATTGTTGGAGAACTATGGCTACACCTTC.